Sequencing of this TCR beta chain was carried out in a study of CD4+ T cells in melanoma. Study-wide points: CD8+ T cell, macrophage and B cell function reportedly correlated with neoantigen-specific CD4+ T cells. Diverse differentiation states were reported for melanoma neoantigen-specific CD4+ T cells.

Repertoires were generated with immunoSEQ multiplex PCR, while TCRdb's copy carries only in-frame clones and drops some. The sample has more than 10,000 clones, approximately 68% seen once; the top ten hold around an eighth. Germline V gene lookup returns CDR1 SGHAT and CDR2 FQNNGV. After removal of 5 bases from V and 5 bases from J, the junction contained 11 bases not matched to a gene. The CDR3 length is 18 residues. Of note for this clone: The antigen is not known.

The gene calls are TRBV11-2 and TRBJ2-2; 13 nucleotides match TRBD2. The receptor was isolated from a human donor with melanoma. The sequenced material came from cells from a culture (not recorded whether cultured in vitro). CDR3 sequence: CASSPPQLLAGGTGELFF. CDR3 coding DNA: TGTGCCAGCAGCCCCCCCCAATTACTAGCGGGGGGGACCGGGGAGCTGTTTTTT.